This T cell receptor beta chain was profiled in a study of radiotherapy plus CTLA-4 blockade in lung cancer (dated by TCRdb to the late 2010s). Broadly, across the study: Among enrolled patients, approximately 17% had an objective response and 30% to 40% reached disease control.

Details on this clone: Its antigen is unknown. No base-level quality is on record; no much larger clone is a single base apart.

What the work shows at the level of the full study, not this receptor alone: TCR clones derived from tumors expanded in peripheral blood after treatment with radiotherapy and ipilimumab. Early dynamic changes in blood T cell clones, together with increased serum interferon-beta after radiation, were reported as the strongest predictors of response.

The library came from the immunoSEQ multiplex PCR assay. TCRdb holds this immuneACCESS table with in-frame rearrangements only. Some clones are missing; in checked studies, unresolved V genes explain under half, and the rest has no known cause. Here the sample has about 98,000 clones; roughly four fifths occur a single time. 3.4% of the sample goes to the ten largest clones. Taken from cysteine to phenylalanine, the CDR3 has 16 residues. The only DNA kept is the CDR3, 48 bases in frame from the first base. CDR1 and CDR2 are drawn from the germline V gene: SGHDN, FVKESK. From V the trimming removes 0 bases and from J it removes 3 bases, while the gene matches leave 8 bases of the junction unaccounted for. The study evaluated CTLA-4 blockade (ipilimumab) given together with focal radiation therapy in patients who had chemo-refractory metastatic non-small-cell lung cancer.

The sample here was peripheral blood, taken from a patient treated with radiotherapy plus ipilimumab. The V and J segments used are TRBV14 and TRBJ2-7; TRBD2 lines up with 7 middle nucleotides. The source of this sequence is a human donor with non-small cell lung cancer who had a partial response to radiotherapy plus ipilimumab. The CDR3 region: CASSQEWGRASYEQYF. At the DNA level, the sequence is TGTGCCAGCAGCCAAGAGTGGGGGAGGGCCAGCTACGAGCAGTACTTC. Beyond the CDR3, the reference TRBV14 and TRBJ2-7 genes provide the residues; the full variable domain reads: EAGVTQFPSHSVIEKGQTVTLRCDPISGHDNLYWYRRVMGKEIKFLLHFVKESKQDESGMPNNRFLAERTGGTYSTLKVQPAELEDSGVYFCASSQEWGRASYEQYFGPGTRLTVT.